This T cell receptor (beta chain) was profiled in a study of vaccination and CD4 T cells after COVID-19. At the level of the study: Cells received overlapping spike peptides from SARS-CoV-2, HCoV-NL63, HCoV-OC43 and HCoV-229E as stimulation. Study-wide findings and caveats: Spike mono-reactivity was shown by 304 of 307 vaccine-specific clones in convalescent patients.

CDR3 length: 15 amino acids. Germline V lookup: CDR1 LNHDA, CDR2 SQIVND (reference sequence). The V gene lost 3 bases and the J gene lost 4 bases, with 13 bases spanning the gap. Sequenced with the Oncomine TCR Beta short-read assay was DNA taken from cultured CD4+ T cells. DNA came from CD4+ T cells after culture. TCRdb processed the PCR reads anew with MiXCR; each CDR3 protein has one entry. The repertoire holds more than 6,000 distinct CDR3 sequences, with around 33% as singletons. Only a few counts were recorded for this clonotype. Its target is not known. Indicated treatment: roughly 11-day PBMC culture with coronavirus spike peptide pools or control peptides (ViraFEST assay). It was before the COVID-19 pandemic (2011-2018) that the unexposed donor's CD4+ T cells were collected.

This chain joins TRBV19 and TRBJ1-5, with D tentatively TRBD1 (5 bases). Sequenced: CD4+ T cells from blood, cultured in vitro. The sequence was obtained from a human donor in good health. The CDR3 DNA is TGTGCCAGTAGTATTGGGGGGGTTAGGAATCAGCCCCAGCATTTT. Its translation is CASSIGGVRNQPQHF.